The 15 T cell receptor beta chains presented below share a single source sample, sequenced in a study of cytomegalovirus exposure and HLA in healthy donors (dated by TCRdb to about 2017). Preparation of the library involved the immunoSEQ multiplex PCR assay. The multiplex PCR relied on a mix of 60 forward primers for TCR Vbeta segments and 13 reverse primers for TCR Jbeta segments. The source is immuneACCESS, and TCRdb retained only in-frame sequences with V and J called. Part of the clones is not carried over; for the studies checked, unresolved V genes explain less than half of this, and the remainder is unexplained. The sample profile shows approximately 80,000 clones; more than 65% of them were found once. Of the sample, 8.5% to 14% falls within the top ten clones. Sequencing was performed on PBMCs. The receptors here all came from a woman aged 40 to 50 in good health and CMV-seropositive.

The chain couples TRBV6-5 to TRBJ1-6, with D hard to call. This CDR3 is 12 amino acids long. Germline CDR1 MNHEY, CDR2 SVGAGI. Trimming left V 6 bases short and J 6 bases short, with 6 bases between. For the CDR3, the DNA is TGTGCCAGCAGCTGGGCTAATTCACCCCTCCACTTT. Translating it yields CASSWANSPLHF.

V is TRBV27 and J is TRBJ2-7; no firm D call. The CDR3 loop spans 11 amino acids. V was pared by 6 bases and J by 4 bases, with 7 bases between. Germline V CDR1 and CDR2: MNHEY, SMNVEV (reference sequence). The CDR3 reads CASSYGYEQYF. The CDR3 DNA follows: TGTGCCAGCAGCTACGGGTACGAGCAGTACTTC.

V and J are TRBV4-3 and TRBJ1-1, with a weak D call TRBD1 (5 bases). Germline V lookup: CDR1 LGHNA, CDR2 YSLEER. V lost 1 base and J 0 bases, leaving 9 bases between the germline ends. The CDR3 consists of 15 residues. CDR3 residues: CASSQGWGLNTEAFF. The DNA for the CDR3 is TGCGCCAGCAGCCAAGGGTGGGGCCTGAACACTGAAGCTTTCTTT.

This clone was counted once. This sequence joins TRBV5-6 and TRBJ1-1, with D possibly being TRBD1 (6 bases). V lost 0 bases and J lost 0, with 12 bases in between. In germline, CDR1 is SGHDT, CDR2 YYEEEE. The CDR3 runs to 16 residues. The CDR3 sequence is CASSLGIRGMNTEAFF. CDR3 DNA sequence: TGTGCCAGCAGCTTGGGGATCAGGGGAATGAACACTGAAGCTTTCTTT.

The chain combines TRBV2 with TRBJ2-7, with 16 bases identical to TRBD2. The length of the CDR3 is 16 residues. V shed 3 bases, J shed 7 bases, and the junction held 6 bases outside the gene matches. Germline values: CDR1 SNHLY, CDR2 FYNNEI. The CDR3 DNA is TGTGCCAGCAGTGATCCGGGACTAGCGGGGGGGCAAGAGCAGTACTTC. Protein product: CASSDPGLAGGQEQYF.

This clone was recorded at least ten times. The chain recombines TRBV9 with TRBJ1-4; 9 nucleotides match TRBD1. Trimming cost V 4 bases and J 5 bases; bases outside gene matches: 6. The CDR3 is 15 residues long. CDR1 and CDR2 from the germline V gene are SGDLS and YYNGEE. The CDR3 region has the DNA TGTGCCAGCAGCACGAGGACAGGGGAAAATGAAAAACTGTTTTTT. This encodes CASSTRTGENEKLFF. The full variable domain, in which reference TRBV9 and TRBJ1-4 provide the parts outside the CDR3, is DSGVTQTPKHLITATGQRVTLRCSPRSGDLSVYWYQQSLDQGLQFLIQYYNGEERAKGNILERFSAQQFPDLHSELNLSSLELGDSALYFCASSTRTGENEKLFFGSGTQLSVL.

V usage is TRBV6-6 and J usage is TRBJ1-5; the D gene is possibly TRBD1 (6 bases). Trimming pared 0 bases from V and 6 bases from J, leaving 12 bases between. The CDR3 has 15 residues. Germline V gene data show CDR1 as MNHNY and CDR2 as SVGAGI (reference sequence). The DNA of the CDR3 is TGTGCCAGCAGTTACTCGGAGGGGGGGACTCAGCCCCAGCATTTT. This translates into CASSYSEGGTQPQHF.

V usage is TRBV11-3 and J usage is TRBJ2-7; D might be TRBD1 (6 bases). The V gene lost 5 bases and the J gene lost 4 bases, with 21 bases spanning the gap. The CDR3 consists of 16 residues. CDR1 SGHNT and CDR2 YENEEA come from the germline V gene. In nucleotides, the CDR3 is TGTGCCAGCAGCATCTACAGGGTTGCCCTTTTATACGAGCAGTACTTC. It yields the protein CASSIYRVALLYEQYF.

The rearrangement joins TRBV6-5 to TRBJ2-3, with TRBD2 matching 10 bases. V lost 2 bases to trimming and J lost 2 bases; unmatched junction nucleotides: 1. Germline CDR1 and CDR2: MNHEY and SVGAGI. The CDR3 consists of 15 residues. The CDR3 region is CASSYSGRDTDTQYF. The CDR3 DNA is TGTGCCAGCAGTTACAGCGGGAGGGACACAGATACGCAGTATTTT.

DNA for the CDR3: TGTGCCAGCAGAGCCGACAGTTTCTCCTACGAGCAGTACTTC. The encoded protein is CASRADSFSYEQYF. The chain recombines TRBV2 with TRBJ2-7, with D tentatively TRBD1 (5 bases). The CDR3 contains 14 residues. CDR1 is SNHLY and CDR2 is FYNNEI in the germline V gene. V was trimmed by 6 bases and J by 0 bases, leaving 12 bases between them.

The rearrangement uses TRBV29-1 and TRBJ1-2, with TRBD1 matching over 9 bases. The germline CDR1 and CDR2 sequences are SQVTM and ANQGSEA. The CDR3 has 14 amino acids. V dropped 0 bases and J dropped 6; count of bases not matched to a gene: 5. Written as DNA, the CDR3 is TGCAGCGTTGAAGATCGGGGACAGGGTAATGGCTACACCTTC. Translating gives CSVEDRGQGNGYTF.

The chain uses TRBV2 and TRBJ2-7; D call uncertain. The CDR3 loop spans 14 amino acids. Germline V gene lookup returns CDR1 SNHLY and CDR2 FYNNEI. V lost 2 bases to trimming and J lost 3 bases, with 11 bases between them. The CDR3 DNA reads as TGTGCCAGCAGTGAATCCAGCGCCAACTACGAGCAGTACTTC. The encoded protein is CASSESSANYEQYF. Drawing the rest from reference TRBV2 and TRBJ2-7, the complete variable domain is EPEVTQTPSHQVTQMGQEVILRCVPISNHLYFYWYRQILGQKVEFLVSFYNNEISEKSEIFDDQFSVERPDGSNFTLKIRSTKLEDSAMYFCASSESSANYEQYFGPGTRLTVT.

The V and J genes are TRBV5-6 and TRBJ2-5; D is possibly TRBD2 (5 bases). The CDR3 runs 17 residues. V was shortened by 7 bases and J by 4 bases, with 26 bases between the two germline ends. CDR1 is SGHDT, CDR2 YYEEEE, per germline. The CDR3 region is CASSHRGSSYWGETQYF. CDR3 nucleotides: TGTGCCAGCTCCCACCGCGGGTCCTCGTATTGGGGAGAGACCCAGTACTTC.

This rearrangement joins TRBV10-3 to TRBJ2-7, with D perhaps TRBD1 (5 bases). CDR3 length equals 12 residues. V shed 9 bases and J shed 0 bases, with 9 bases lying between them. Germline V gene sequence: CDR1 ENHRY, CDR2 SYGVKD. CDR3: CAIGASSYEQYF. The CDR3, as DNA: TGTGCCATAGGGGCGAGCTCCTACGAGCAGTACTTC.

This chain links TRBV10-3 with TRBJ2-7; 8 bases fit TRBD1. Per germline, CDR1 ENHRY and CDR2 SYGVKD. The CDR3 covers 13 residues. V was clipped by 10 bases and J by 2 bases; unmatched bases: 7. CDR3 loop: CATTGGRTYEQYF. The CDR3 DNA reads as TGTGCCACAACAGGGGGACGGACCTACGAGCAGTACTTC.